These 18 T cell receptor beta chains were sequenced from one sample in a study of beta chain features in type 1 diabetes. The study, taken as a whole, reports: There was a moderate but significant shortening of TCRB CDR3s in all four CD4+ subsets of Type 1 diabetes patients.

Expressed TCRB transcripts were sequenced, since all the RNA that had been isolated was reverse transcribed. Some clones are missing from TCRdb's copy, which holds only in-frame ones; the method was immunoSEQ multiplex PCR. Of about 370,000 clones in the sample, around 10% were seen once. Antigen specificity for these receptors is unknown. The source material was central memory CD4+ T cells from blood. These receptors came from a man aged 30 to 39 with type 1 diabetes.

This clone occurred a few times. V gene TRBV6-1 combines with J gene TRBJ2-7; D ambiguous. Trimming cost V 3 bases and J 1 base, with 10 bases left between them. There are 14 residues in the CDR3. Germline lookup yields CDR1 MNHNS and CDR2 SASEGT. CDR3 in DNA: TGTGCCAGCAGTGAGACGTCAGGTTCCTACGAGCAGTACTTC. Translation: CASSETSGSYEQYF.

This clone was seen a handful of times. V usage is TRBV5-4 and J usage is TRBJ1-1, with D possibly matching TRBD1 (6 bases). Looked up from germline, CDR1 is SGHNT and CDR2 is YYREEE (reference sequence). The CDR3 is 14 amino acids. Trimming stripped 4 bases from V and 5 bases from J, with 15 bases between. CDR3: CASSLQGIQTEAFF. The CDR3, as DNA: TGTGCCAGCAGCCTACAGGGTATTCAAACTGAAGCTTTCTTT.

The rearrangement uses TRBV6-5 and TRBJ2-7; weak D call: TRBD1 (6 bases). This CDR3 has 15 amino acids. Trimming took off 5 bases at V and 3 bases at J, with 17 bases between the two ends. Germline CDR1 MNHEY, CDR2 SVGAGI. The CDR3 is CASSKKPGQSYEQYF. The DNA for the CDR3 is TGTGCCAGCAGTAAAAAGCCGGGACAAAGCTACGAGCAGTACTTC.

This clone was picked up a small number of times. The gene calls are TRBV29-1 and TRBJ2-1, with a weak D call TRBD2 (6 bases). Trimming left V 6 bases short and J 8 bases short, with 11 bases between. Germline V gene sequence: CDR1 SQVTM, CDR2 ANQGSEA. This CDR3 has 11 residues. Here the CDR3 DNA reads TGCAGCGTCCCGCGCGGGGATGAGCAGTTCTTC. It yields the protein CSVPRGDEQFF.

This clone was seen at least ten times. For the CDR3, the DNA is TGTGCCAGCTCACCCGATAGGGCGAGAGGCACAGATACGCAGTATTTT. As protein: CASSPDRARGTDTQYF. V is TRBV18 and J is TRBJ2-3; D gene unclear. V gave up 3 bases and J gave up 1 base, with 14 bases separating them. Germline V gene sequence: CDR1 KGHSH, CDR2 LQKENI. The CDR3 covers 16 residues. The whole variable domain, remainder taken from reference TRBV18 and TRBJ2-3, is NAGVMQNPRHLVRRRGQEARLRCSPMKGHSHVYWYRQLPEEGLKFMVYLQKENIIDESGMPKERFSAEFPKEGPSILRIQQVVRGDSAAYFCASSPDRARGTDTQYFGPGTRLTVL.

CDR3 in amino acids: CASSSSSGSSYNEQFF. In DNA form, the CDR3 reads TGTGCCAGCAGCTCCTCTAGCGGGAGCTCCTACAATGAGCAGTTCTTC. V and J are TRBV4-2 and TRBJ2-1; 10 bases are a match to TRBD2. Losses at the gene ends were 5 bases for V and 0 bases for J; bases not matched to a gene: 4. This CDR3 region has 16 residues. CDR1 is LGHNA and CDR2 is YNFKEQ in the germline V gene.

On this clone itself: A much larger clone sits a single nucleotide away, making a read error possible. V usage is TRBV4-2 and J usage is TRBJ2-5, with 9 bases that match TRBD2. The CDR3 contains 16 residues. Germline assignment: CDR1 LGHNA and CDR2 YNFKEQ. The V gene end was trimmed by 4 bases and the J gene end by 5 bases; junction bases not matched to a gene: 11. CDR3: CASSPRGGPPGETQYF. In nucleotides, the CDR3 is TGTGCCAGCAGCCCGCGGGGGGGCCCCCCAGGGGAGACCCAGTACTTC.

This clone was detected a few times. The chain is built from TRBV19 and TRBJ2-1; 12 bases agree with TRBD2. Germline-derived CDR1 and CDR2 are LNHDA and SQIVND (reference sequence). The CDR3 covers 16 residues. J gave up 5 bases and V 7 bases, and 9 bases lay outside the gene matches. CDR3 nucleotide sequence: TGTGCCAGTACCCGACTAGCGGGAGCTTCACACAATGAGCAGTTCTTC. It specifies CASTRLAGASHNEQFF.

This clone was counted a few times. The chain joins TRBV20-1 to TRBJ1-4; no clear D gene. Germline assignment: CDR1 DFQATT and CDR2 SNEGSKA (reference sequence). V shed 6 bases and J shed 8 bases, with 7 bases lying between them. This CDR3 contains 10 residues. The CDR3, as DNA: TGCAGTGCCAGAACCGAAAAACTGTTTTTT. Translation gives CSARTEKLFF.

This clone turned up a few times. The genes are TRBV30 and TRBJ2-5, with D hard to call. V shed 0 bases and J shed 5 bases, with 10 bases lying between them. CDR3 length equals 13 residues. Looked up from germline, CDR1 is GTSNPN and CDR2 is SVGIG (reference sequence). The CDR3 DNA sequence: TGTGCCTGGAGTGTTCCCGGTACGGAGACCCAGTACTTC. Its protein product is CAWSVPGTETQYF.

The sample holds a few counts of this clone. The chain has TRBV4-3 and TRBJ1-2; D ambiguous. V was clipped by 2 bases and J by 4 bases, with 5 bases between them. Germline CDR1 and CDR2: LGHNA and YSLEER. The CDR3 length is 12 residues. The CDR3 sequence: CASSQSAYGYTF. The CDR3, as DNA: TGCGCCAGCAGCCAATCTGCCTATGGCTACACCTTC.

The CDR3 DNA reads TGTGCCAGTAGTATCCGGGACAACCCGATCTCTGGGGCCAACGTCCTGACTTTC. This codes for CASSIRDNPISGANVLTF. This sequence joins TRBV19 and TRBJ2-6, with a weak D call TRBD1 (6 bases). Germline V gene sequence: CDR1 LNHDA, CDR2 SQIVND (reference sequence). Trimming stripped 3 bases from V and 0 bases from J, with 15 bases between. This CDR3 region has 18 residues.

This chain joins TRBV18 and TRBJ2-2; 7 bases map to TRBD2. This CDR3 has 16 amino acids. Trimming cost V 4 bases and J 0 bases; bases outside gene matches: 5. CDR1 is KGHSH, CDR2 LQKENI, per germline. The CDR3 loop reads CASSRTSDANTGELFF. The DNA of the CDR3 is TGTGCCAGCTCACGCACTAGCGACGCGAACACCGGGGAGCTGTTTTTT.

J is TRBJ2-7 and V is TRBV6-1; tentative D call: TRBD2 (6 bases). The V end lost 4 bases, the J end lost 4 bases, and 8 bases lay between the germline ends. The CDR3 runs 12 residues. CDR1 MNHNS and CDR2 SASEGT come from the germline V gene. CDR3 sequence (DNA): TGTGCCAGCAGTGGAGGGAGGTACGAGCAGTACTTC. Encoded protein: CASSGGRYEQYF.

This clone has only a few counts. The chain recombines TRBV6-5 with TRBJ1-1, with D hard to call. CDR1 and CDR2 from the germline V gene are MNHEY and SVGAGI. The length of the CDR3 is 13 residues. The V end was cut by 2 bases, the J end by 1 base, with 5 bases between. CDR3 region: CASSYPGNTEAFF. CDR3 bases: TGTGCCAGCAGTTACCCCGGGAACACTGAAGCTTTCTTT.

This clone was recorded a few times. This sequence joins TRBV19 and TRBJ2-7; TRBD1 matches 7 bases. The CDR3 length is 15 residues. V trimming: 4 bases; J trimming: 1 base; junction bases outside the gene matches: 7. Germline V gene lookup returns CDR1 LNHDA and CDR2 SQIVND (reference sequence). DNA of the CDR3: TGTGCCAGTAGTAGGTTCGGACAGGAGTCCTACGAGCAGTACTTC. The encoded protein is CASSRFGQESYEQYF.

This clone was recorded at least ten times. This chain uses TRBV5-4 with TRBJ2-1, with TRBD2 as a possible D gene (5 bases). The V gene's germline CDR1 is SGHNT and CDR2 YYREEE (reference sequence). Deletions cut 2 bases from V and 6 bases from J, with 9 bases between. CDR3 length equals 13 residues. CDR3 nucleotide sequence: TGTGCCAGCAGCTTTGGGAGCCGCAATGAGCAGTTCTTC. It translates to CASSFGSRNEQFF.

The chain employs TRBV4-1 and TRBJ2-3; D assignment may be TRBD1 or TRBD2 (5 bases each). The V end lost 4 bases, the J end lost 9 bases, and 20 bases lay between the germline ends. Germline CDR1 and CDR2: MGHRA and YSYEKL. The CDR3 sequence is 15 residues long. CDR3 protein: CASSLMATRDDTQYF. Here the CDR3 DNA reads TGCGCCAGCAGCCTGATGGCTACCAGGGACGACACGCAGTATTTT.